This TCR beta chain was sequenced during a study of T-cell memory formation after mild COVID-19. This clonotype came up a few times. The antigen is undetermined. With 1 base clipped from V and 1 base from J, the junction kept 6 bases outside the gene matches. This CDR3 has 17 amino acids. General study findings and limits: Shrinking CD4+ clones resided mostly in CM and EM, and CD8+ ones in EMRA. The finding that pre-infection memory included some responding clones suggested that cross-reactive memory joined. The authors left the SARS-CoV-2 specificity of second-wave clones peaking on day 37 unconfirmed.

Employing constant-segment primers, 5'RACE generated TCR alpha and TCR beta cDNA libraries bearing sample barcodes and UMIs. One entry per CDR3 protein results from TCRdb running MiXCR on the 5' RACE reads. The repertoire includes about 450,000 distinct CDR3 sequences, around 22% of them detected once, and over 10% sits in the top ten. Sequencing used PBMCs or a T cell subset sorted from them (not recorded which). V usage is TRBV12-3 or TRBV12-4 and J usage is TRBJ1-3, with 8 bases matching TRBD1. The source of this sequence is an adult woman who had mild COVID-19 (a few samples of this study predate the infection). Cell type and time point are not known. CDR3 coding DNA: TGTGCCAGCAGTTTAGGAACAGGGGGGAGATCTGGAAACACCATATATTTT. As protein: CASSLGTGGRSGNTIYF.